The present entry profiles one T cell receptor (beta chain) with its context. Here immunoSEQ multiplex PCR was the method, and the copy in TCRdb shows in-frame clones only, minus some. The repertoire has more than 200,000 clones, over 80% of them found once; the top ten carry about 27%. The entry originates in a study of blood T cell repertoires in COVID-19. This CDR3 contains 13 residues. V was clipped by 1 base and J by 4 bases, with 4 bases between them. This receptor was taken from a man in his forties with acute or convalescent COVID-19. Input material: peripheral blood. The rearrangement joins TRBV12-3 or TRBV12-4 to TRBJ2-2; D call uncertain. CDR3 residues: CASSLGLTGELFF. CDR3 DNA: TGTGCCAGCAGTTTAGGACTCACCGGGGAGCTGTTTTTT.